Listed here is a single T cell receptor beta chain. Its antigen is currently unknown. The sequence runs out 3 residues before the end of the CDR3; the remainder is reconstructed from the germline J gene. This sample was included in a study of Tregs in tolerant kidney transplant recipients. Study background: Recipients received nonmyeloablative bone marrow transplants from related graft donors, with transient mixed chimerism.

Germline V lookup: CDR1 SGHRS, CDR2 YFSETQ. This CDR3 contains 14 residues. Trimming removed 4 bases from V and 5 bases from J, with 15 bases in between. General observations from the study: Tolerant patients' donor-specific Tregs expanded beyond overall Tregs, suggesting antigen-driven growth. Few patients were studied, so findings need validation in larger groups. Expanding Tregs on activated donor B cells appeared to best identify donor-specific TCRbeta clones.

Sequencing was performed with immunoSEQ multiplex PCR; in TCRdb, only in-frame clones are kept and a portion is missing. Recorded here are roughly 50,000 clones; the top ten clones represent about 0.82%. The V call is TRBV5-1, the J call TRBJ1-1; D is perhaps TRBD1 (6 bases). Sequenced here: CD4+ T cells from blood, sampled before the transplant. This TCR was sampled from a human donor who received a combined kidney and bone marrow transplant. CDR3 residues: CASSGTGMDTEAFF. CDR3 bases read: TGCGCCAGCAGCGGTACAGGGATGGATACTGAA.